The 20 T cell receptor beta chains below all came from one sample that was sequenced in a study of early T cells in non-severe SARS-CoV-2 infection. In TCRdb, the 5' RACE reads were re-called with MiXCR into one record per CDR3 protein. Among tens of thousands of distinct CDR3 sequences listed, 15% to 20% were seen once. The sample consisted of whole blood, taken at baseline. These receptor sequences come from an adult who was a healthcare worker with PCR-confirmed SARS-CoV-2 infection or an uninfected control (not recorded which).

The chain couples TRBV20-1 to TRBJ1-6; TRBD1 agrees at 7 bases. The V gene's germline CDR1 is DFQATT and CDR2 SNEGSKA (reference sequence). The CDR3 spans 17 residues. V shed 5 bases, J shed 4 bases, and the junction held 14 bases outside the gene matches. The CDR3 reads CSAPKPGQSIYNSPLHF. In DNA, the CDR3 is TGCAGTGCTCCGAAACCGGGACAGAGTATTTATAATTCACCCCTCCACTTT.

This clonotype was detected many times. DNA of the CDR3: TGTGCCATCAGAGGAACAGGGCGGGAGGCCTCCTACAATGAGCAGTTCTTC. It specifies CAIRGTGREASYNEQFF. The chain employs TRBV10-3 and TRBJ2-1; 8 positions agree with TRBD2. Germline V gene lookup returns CDR1 ENHRY and CDR2 SYGVKD. The CDR3 contains 17 residues. The junction had 10 bases not matched to a gene; V was cut back by 6 bases and J by 0 bases.

The table lists this clonotype with a few counts. The chain couples TRBV7-2 to TRBJ2-7; TRBD2 aligns across 13 bases. CDR3 length: 15 residues. The germline CDR1 and CDR2 sequences are SGHTA and FQGNSA. V was pared by 5 bases and J by 6 bases, with 7 bases of the junction left unmatched. CDR3 DNA sequence: TGTGCCAGCAGCCCCCCCGGGACTAGCGGGATCGAGCAGTACTTC. This codes for CASSPPGTSGIEQYF.

This clonotype was counted only a few times. This chain links TRBV11-2 with TRBJ2-1; tentatively, D is TRBD2 (6 bases). Germline loops: CDR1 SGHAT, CDR2 FQNNGV. V shed 5 bases and J shed 3 bases, with 17 bases lying between them. This CDR3 contains 16 residues. CDR3 residues: CASSKGEETFYNEQFF. Written as DNA, the CDR3 is TGTGCCAGCAGCAAAGGGGAGGAGACTTTCTACAATGAGCAGTTCTTC.

The J gene is TRBJ2-2, the V gene TRBV5-4; possibly TRBD1 or TRBD2 for D (6 bases each). Trimming cost V 4 bases and J 3 bases, with 16 bases left between them. Germline V gene sequence: CDR1 SGHNT, CDR2 YYREEE (reference sequence). This CDR3 has 16 residues. For the CDR3, the DNA is TGTGCCAGCAGCCCCCGGGGGCGGGGTGACACCGGGGAGCTGTTTTTT. Protein: CASSPRGRGDTGELFF.

There are many counts of this clonotype. The CDR3 DNA sequence: TGTGCCAGCAGTTACTCTTTACGACAGGGAAGGGACACTGAAGCTTTCTTT. This encodes CASSYSLRQGRDTEAFF. J is TRBJ1-1 and V is TRBV6-2 or TRBV6-3; 7 bases line up with TRBD1. The V segment lost 0 bases and the J segment 3 bases; nucleotides outside the gene matches: 10. This CDR3 spans 17 amino acids. Per the germline V gene, CDR1 is MNHEY and CDR2 is SVGEGT.

This clonotype was found a few times. The J gene is TRBJ1-6, the V gene TRBV7-2; D gene unclear. The CDR3 has 14 residues. V lost 5 bases, J lost 4 bases, and 9 bases lay in between. Per the germline V gene, CDR1 is SGHTA and CDR2 is FQGNSA. The CDR3 nucleotides read TGTGCCAGCAGCCCGGGAAGTTATAATTCACCCCTCCACTTT. It specifies CASSPGSYNSPLHF.

This chain uses TRBV19 with TRBJ2-4, with D maybe TRBD1 (5 bases). The ends were cut back, 6 bases at V and 0 bases at J, with 9 bases in the middle. CDR1 is LNHDA, CDR2 SQIVND, per germline (reference sequence). The CDR3 covers 14 residues. CDR3 amino acids: CASSPQVAKNIQYF. CDR3 sequence (DNA): TGTGCCAGTAGCCCACAGGTAGCCAAAAACATTCAGTACTTC.

This clonotype was observed a few times. This chain connects TRBV12-3 or TRBV12-4 to TRBJ1-2, with D unclear. The CDR3 is 15 residues long. Trimming shortened V by 7 bases and J by 3 bases, and 18 bases separated the two germline ends. The CDR3 loop is CASTRQVGIYYGYTF. The DNA for the CDR3 is TGTGCCAGCACTCGCCAAGTTGGCATCTACTATGGCTACACCTTC.

There are a few counts of this clonotype. This chain connects TRBV12-3 or TRBV12-4 to TRBJ2-7, with 7 bases identical to TRBD1. The CDR3 contains 12 residues. The trim removed 6 bases at V and 5 bases at J, leaving 4 bases unmatched. Here the CDR3 reads CASRQTGNEQYF. Here the CDR3 DNA reads TGTGCCAGCAGGCAGACAGGGAACGAGCAGTACTTC.

The chain recombines TRBV11-2 with TRBJ1-1, with no clear D. This CDR3 has 13 amino acids. V gave up 5 bases and J gave up 4 bases, with 11 bases separating them. Germline CDR1 SGHAT, CDR2 FQNNGV. In nucleotides, the CDR3 is TGTGCCAGCAGCCAGACGGCGGGCACTGAAGCTTTCTTT. This gives the protein CASSQTAGTEAFF.

The rearrangement uses TRBV5-1 and TRBJ2-5, with D perhaps matching TRBD2 (5 bases). This CDR3 has 16 residues. Trimming left V 3 bases short and J 0 bases short, with 15 bases between. Germline V gene data show CDR1 as SGHRS and CDR2 as YFSETQ. The CDR3 spells CASSSGGGPYQETQYF. CDR3 coding DNA: TGCGCCAGCAGCTCTGGTGGCGGGCCCTACCAAGAGACCCAGTACTTC.

This chain connects TRBV13 to TRBJ1-3; D uncertain. The CDR3 spans 13 residues. V gave up 7 bases and J gave up 0 bases, with 7 bases separating them. CDR1 and CDR2 (germline): PRHDT, FYEKMQ (reference sequence). The CDR3 is CASMDFSGNTIYF. For the CDR3, the DNA is TGTGCCAGCATGGACTTCTCTGGAAACACCATATATTTT.

CDR3 protein: CSAPPSSADTQYF. The CDR3 coding sequence is TGCAGTGCCCCCCCCTCCTCGGCGGATACGCAGTATTTT. The V and J genes are TRBV20-1 and TRBJ2-3; no clear D gene. V lost 6 bases and J 6 bases, leaving 16 bases between the germline ends. This CDR3 comprises 13 residues. Germline loops: CDR1 DFQATT, CDR2 SNEGSKA (reference sequence).

This clonotype has just a few counts. V and J are TRBV7-3 and TRBJ2-2, with TRBD1 matching over 7 bases. Trimming cost V 5 bases and J 7 bases; bases outside gene matches: 7. This CDR3 spans 14 amino acids. The germline gives CDR1 SGHTA, CDR2 FQGTGA. For the CDR3, the DNA is TGTGCCAGCAGCCGTACAGGGGCGGACGGGGAGCTGTTTTTT. This sequence encodes CASSRTGADGELFF.

As for this clonotype: The junction does not match germline at one end; this may be a read error. The J gene is TRBJ1-1, the V gene TRBV10-2; 7 bases are a match to TRBD1. This CDR3 comprises 12 residues. CDR1 WSHSY and CDR2 SAAADI come from the germline V gene. For the CDR3, the DNA is TGCGCCAGCGGTGAGAACAGGGGCGCGACTTTCTTT. Protein product: CASGENRGATFF.

The chain couples TRBV27 to TRBJ1-1; D gene unclear. Germline lookup yields CDR1 MNHEY and CDR2 SMNVEV (reference sequence). Trimming stripped 0 bases from V and 9 bases from J, with 11 bases between. CDR3 size: 13 residues. CDR3 protein: CASSLSVGRQAFF. Written as DNA, the CDR3 is TGTGCCAGCAGTTTATCGGTTGGCAGGCAAGCTTTCTTT.

This clonotype was recorded at least ten times. The chain joins TRBV7-9 to TRBJ2-3, with D maybe TRBD2 (6 bases). The CDR3 is 14 residues long. V was trimmed by 5 bases and J by 1 base, leaving 10 bases between them. From germline, CDR1 is SEHNR and CDR2 FQNEAQ (reference sequence). The CDR3 loop is CASSPLAGTDTQYF. Written as DNA, the CDR3 is TGTGCCAGCAGCCCACTAGCTGGCACAGATACGCAGTATTTT. Based on the CDR3 plus reference TRBV7-9 and TRBJ2-3, the full variable domain is DTGVSQNPRHKITKRGQNVTFRCDPISEHNRLYWYRQTLGQGPEFLTYFQNEAQLEKSRLLSDRFSAERPKGSFSTLEIQRTEQGDSAMYLCASSPLAGTDTQYFGPGTRLTVL.

In its sample, this clonotype was seen a few times. This chain's CDR3 is CASSGGQAYEQYF. CDR3 sequence (DNA): TGTGCCAGCAGCGGGGGACAAGCCTACGAGCAGTACTTC. The rearrangement uses TRBV12-3 or TRBV12-4 and TRBJ2-7; either TRBD1 or TRBD2 may fit D (6 bases each). The CDR3 sequence is 13 residues long. Trimming pared 6 bases from V and 2 bases from J, leaving 11 bases between.

The chain is built from TRBV11-2 and TRBJ2-5; D is unclear. The germline CDR1 and CDR2 sequences are SGHAT and FQNNGV. The CDR3 has 14 residues. V lost 2 bases to trimming and J lost 4 bases, with 11 bases between them. This CDR3 reads CASSLLGVRETQYF. For the CDR3, the DNA is TGTGCCAGCAGCTTACTCGGAGTTCGAGAGACCCAGTACTTC.